This T cell receptor (beta chain) came from a study of blood T cell repertoires in COVID-19. For the study at large: COVID-19 samples collected from the United States, Italy and Spain covered acute and convalescent phases.

Produced via immunoSEQ multiplex PCR; TCRdb's table is partial and in-frame only. Seen here are about 400,000 clones, around nine tenths observed once, and the top ten hold around 10%. Participants were placed into cohorts based on the clinical history they reported. The V segment lost 2 bases and the J segment 4 bases; nucleotides outside the gene matches: 5. Per germline, CDR1 MNHEY and CDR2 SVGAGI. CDR3 length equals 15 residues. This clone was seen only a few times. The sequence came from a woman between 45 and 65 years old who had recovered from COVID-19. The sequencing input was PBMCs or T cells enriched from blood (not recorded which). This rearrangement joins TRBV6-5 to TRBJ2-5; 9 positions agree with TRBD2. This chain's CDR3 is CASSYGASGAETQYF. In nucleotides, the CDR3 is TGTGCCAGCAGTTACGGGGCTAGCGGGGCAGAGACCCAGTACTTC.